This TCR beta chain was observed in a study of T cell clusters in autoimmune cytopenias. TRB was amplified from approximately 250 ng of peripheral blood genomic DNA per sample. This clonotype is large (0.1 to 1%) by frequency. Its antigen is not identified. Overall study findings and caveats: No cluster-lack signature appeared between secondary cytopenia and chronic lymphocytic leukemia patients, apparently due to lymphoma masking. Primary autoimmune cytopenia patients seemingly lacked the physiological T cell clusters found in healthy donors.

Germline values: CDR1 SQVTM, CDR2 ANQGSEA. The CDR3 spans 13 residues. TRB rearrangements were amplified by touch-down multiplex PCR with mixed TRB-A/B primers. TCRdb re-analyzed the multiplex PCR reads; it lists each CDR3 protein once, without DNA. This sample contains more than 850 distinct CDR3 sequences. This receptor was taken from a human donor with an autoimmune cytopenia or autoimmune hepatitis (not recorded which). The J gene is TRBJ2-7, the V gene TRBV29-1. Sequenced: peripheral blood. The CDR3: CSVGANLSYEQYF.